This T cell receptor (beta chain) was sequenced during a study of PD-L1 blockade in urothelial cancer (dated by TCRdb to about 2017). The study in broad terms: Therapy was started at some point between 2012 and 2014 for all patients, and atezolizumab 1,200 mg was administered intravenously every 3 weeks. Durable clinical benefit meant progression-free survival longer than 6 months, and TCR features were also tested against progression-free and overall survival. Blood samples were analyzed 3 weeks after the start of treatment (second dose) and 6 weeks after the start of treatment. Patients had an ECOG performance status of 0 or 1 and had received between 0 and 3 prior chemotherapy regimens. An exploratory multi-omic analysis was conducted of the somatic, immune and clinical correlates of response to PD-L1 blockade with atezolizumab in urothelial cancer. Several patients achieved durable clinical benefit and some 21 did not. About 85% of the roughly 29 patients were identified as males with urothelial cancer of bladder origin, and a prior smoking history was reported by 18 of 29 patients. A median of roughly 140,000 T cells and fewer than 85,000 unique TCRs was obtained from blood samples, and a median clonality of approximately 0.08 was observed. In the same patients, pretreatment tumors underwent whole exome sequencing and RNA sequencing in addition to TCR sequencing. Pretreatment blood TCR-seq was available for nearly 30 patients, at least one posttreatment blood collection was obtained for some 25 patients, and tumor TCR-seq was available for some 25 patients. Pretreatment tumor samples and matched peripheral blood, collected serially before and after atezolizumab treatment, underwent TCR sequencing.

Concerning this clone: What this receptor recognizes is not known. Base qualities are missing; no much larger clone stands one base away.

From the germline V gene, CDR1 is SGDLS and CDR2 is YYNGEE. The CDR3 covers 16 residues, taking in both the cysteine and the phenylalanine. The DNA shown is the 48-base CDR3, in frame from base 1. Relative to germline, V is missing 2 bases and J is missing 7 bases, with 9 bases of the junction outside any gene match. Synthetic TCR analog templates were spiked into each PCR to estimate absolute template abundance from read counts. TCRbeta CDR3 regions were amplified from genomic DNA with bias-controlled V and J gene primers using the immunoSEQ assay. Sequencing of rearranged TCRbeta segments was done at approximately 20X coverage. The authors' pipeline ran thus. Sequencing errors were corrected by clustering, and CDR3s were annotated against IMGT so that V, D and J genes could be assigned. Only productive TCRbeta rearrangements were used in downstream analyses, excluding out-of-frame or stop-codon sequences. To compute clonality, Shannon entropy was normalized by the log of the number of unique productive sequences and then subtracted from one. Clones differing between time points or between blood and tumor were identified by Fisher's exact test with Benjamini-Hochberg correction at adjusted p below 0.01. TCRdb took over this immuneACCESS table, retaining in-frame rearrangements with V and J assigned. Such tables are incomplete; in checked studies, under half of the missing clones stem from an unresolved V gene, and the remainder is unexplained. That table supplies the V and J calls and clone size; D and trimming were determined from the DNA. The sample has 15,000 to 20,000 clones on record, approximately 80% of them singletons. Over 1.5% of the sample rests with the top ten.

The investigation overall reported the following: Greater expansion of tumor-associated TCR clones in peripheral blood 3 weeks after the start of treatment was observed in patients with durable benefit (n of about 20, p = 0.022). Because the sample size was small (n ≈ 29) and many of the analyses were exploratory, the results are meant to be hypothesis-generating. A pretreatment peripheral blood TCR clonality below the median was linked to improved progression-free and overall survival.

The time point label on this specimen signifies: peripheral blood 6 weeks after treatment start. The cohort comprised about 30 patients with locally advanced or metastatic urothelial carcinoma treated at Memorial Sloan Kettering on a trial protocol. Peripheral blood mononuclear cells were collected pretreatment and during treatment, at between 1 and 8 total time points per patient. The Qiagen DNeasy Blood extraction kit was used to purify genomic DNA from total PBMCs and tumor samples. PBMCs were collected pretreatment and during treatment, and were isolated and stored as previously described. This TCR was sampled from a man aged 50 or older with urothelial cancer. The chain is encoded by TRBV9 joined to TRBJ1-6; 7 central bases correspond to TRBD1. The source material was PBMCs, sampled around atezolizumab (anti-PD-L1) treatment. The CDR3 region reads CASSVRQGFANSPLHF. The nucleotides read TGTGCCAGCAGCGTTAGACAGGGTTTTGCGAATTCACCCCTCCACTTT.